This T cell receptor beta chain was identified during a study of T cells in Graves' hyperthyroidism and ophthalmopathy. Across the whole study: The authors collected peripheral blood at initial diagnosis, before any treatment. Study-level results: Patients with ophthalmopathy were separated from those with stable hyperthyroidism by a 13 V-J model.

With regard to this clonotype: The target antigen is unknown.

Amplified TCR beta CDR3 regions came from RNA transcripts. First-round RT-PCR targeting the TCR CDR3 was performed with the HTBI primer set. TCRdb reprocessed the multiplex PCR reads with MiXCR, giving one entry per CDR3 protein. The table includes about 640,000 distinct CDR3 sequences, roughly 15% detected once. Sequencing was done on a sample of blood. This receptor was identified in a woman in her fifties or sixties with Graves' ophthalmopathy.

DNA for the CDR3: TGTGCCAGCAGCCTTCTCACAGGACTGGAAGCTTTCTTT. Its translation: CASSLLTGLEAFF. This sequence joins TRBV14 and TRBJ1-1; possibly TRBD1 for D (5 bases). The CDR3 length is 13 residues. Looked up from germline, CDR1 is SGHDN and CDR2 is FVKESK. Trimming stripped 4 bases from V and 8 bases from J, with 14 bases between.